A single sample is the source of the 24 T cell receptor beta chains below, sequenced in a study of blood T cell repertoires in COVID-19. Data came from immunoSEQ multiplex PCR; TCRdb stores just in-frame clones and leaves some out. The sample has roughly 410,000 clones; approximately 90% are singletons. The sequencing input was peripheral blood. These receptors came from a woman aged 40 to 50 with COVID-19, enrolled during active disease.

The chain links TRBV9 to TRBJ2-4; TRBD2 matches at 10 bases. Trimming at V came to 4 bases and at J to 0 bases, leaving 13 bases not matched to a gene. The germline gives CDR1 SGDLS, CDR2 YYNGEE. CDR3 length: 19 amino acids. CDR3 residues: CASSSEGSGRFLAKNIQYF. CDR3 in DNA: TGTGCCAGCAGCTCGGAGGGTAGCGGGAGGTTCCTAGCCAAAAACATTCAGTACTTC.

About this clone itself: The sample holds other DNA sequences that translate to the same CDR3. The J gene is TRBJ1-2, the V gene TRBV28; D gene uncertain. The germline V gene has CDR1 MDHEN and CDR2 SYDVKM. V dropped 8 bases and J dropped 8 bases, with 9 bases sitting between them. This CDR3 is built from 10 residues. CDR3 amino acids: CASSSRGYTF. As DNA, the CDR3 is TGTGCCAGCTCCTCGCGGGGCTACACCTTC.

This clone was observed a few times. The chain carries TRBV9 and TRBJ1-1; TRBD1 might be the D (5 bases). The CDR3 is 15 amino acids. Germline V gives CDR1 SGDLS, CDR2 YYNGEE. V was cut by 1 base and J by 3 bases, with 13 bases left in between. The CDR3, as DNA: TGTGCCAGCAGCGTAATAGTTGGAGGGGACACTGAAGCTTTCTTT. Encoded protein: CASSVIVGGDTEAFF. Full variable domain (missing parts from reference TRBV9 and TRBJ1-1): DSGVTQTPKHLITATGQRVTLRCSPRSGDLSVYWYQQSLDQGLQFLIQYYNGEERAKGNILERFSAQQFPDLHSELNLSSLELGDSALYFCASSVIVGGDTEAFFGQGTRLTVV.

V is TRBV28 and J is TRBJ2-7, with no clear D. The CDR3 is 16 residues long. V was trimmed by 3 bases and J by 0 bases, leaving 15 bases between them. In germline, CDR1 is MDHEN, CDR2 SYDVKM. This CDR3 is CASSFHLESLSYEQYF. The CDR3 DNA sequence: TGTGCCAGCAGTTTTCATTTAGAGAGCCTCTCCTACGAGCAGTACTTC.

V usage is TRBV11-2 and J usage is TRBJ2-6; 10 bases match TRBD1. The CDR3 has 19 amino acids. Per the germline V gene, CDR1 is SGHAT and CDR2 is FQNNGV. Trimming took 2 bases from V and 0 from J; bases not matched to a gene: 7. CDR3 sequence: CASSLLEGQGSSGANVLTF. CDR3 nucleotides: TGTGCCAGCAGCTTATTGGAGGGACAGGGGAGCTCTGGGGCCAACGTCCTGACTTTC.

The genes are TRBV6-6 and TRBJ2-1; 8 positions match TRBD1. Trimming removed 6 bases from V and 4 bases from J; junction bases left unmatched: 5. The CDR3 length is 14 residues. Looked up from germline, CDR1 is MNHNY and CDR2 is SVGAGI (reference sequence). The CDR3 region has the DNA TGTGCCAGCAGCCCCGGGACAGGATACAATGAGCAGTTCTTC. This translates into CASSPGTGYNEQFF.

The CDR3 DNA sequence: TGTGCCAGCAGTGTCGACAGTGGTGGTTCACCCCTCCACTTT. It encodes CASSVDSGGSPLHF. J is TRBJ1-6 and V is TRBV6-4; D might be TRBD1 (5 bases). Trimming removed 4 bases from V and 9 bases from J, with 13 bases in between. CDR1 MRHNA and CDR2 SNTAGT come from the germline V gene. The CDR3 has 14 amino acids.

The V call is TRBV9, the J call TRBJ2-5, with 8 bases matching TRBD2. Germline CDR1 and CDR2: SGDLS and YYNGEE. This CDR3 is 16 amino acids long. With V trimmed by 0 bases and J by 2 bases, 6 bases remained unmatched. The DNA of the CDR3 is TGTGCCAGCAGCGTAGGACCTACTAGCGGACAAGAGACCCAGTACTTC. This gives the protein CASSVGPTSGQETQYF.

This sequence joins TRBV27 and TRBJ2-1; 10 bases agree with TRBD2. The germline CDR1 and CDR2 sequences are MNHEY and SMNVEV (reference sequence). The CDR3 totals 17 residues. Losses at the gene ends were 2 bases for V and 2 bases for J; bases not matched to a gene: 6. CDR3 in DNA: TGTGCCAGCAGTTTACTCCCACTAGCGGGAACCTACAATGAGCAGTTCTTC. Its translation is CASSLLPLAGTYNEQFF.

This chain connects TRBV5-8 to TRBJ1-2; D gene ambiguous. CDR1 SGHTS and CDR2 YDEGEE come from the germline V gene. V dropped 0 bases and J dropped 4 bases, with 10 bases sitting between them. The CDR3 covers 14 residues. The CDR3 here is CASSLGAQSYGYTF. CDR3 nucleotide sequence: TGTGCCAGCAGCTTGGGGGCACAGTCCTATGGCTACACCTTC. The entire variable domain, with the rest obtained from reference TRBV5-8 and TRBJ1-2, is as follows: EAGVTQSPTHLIKTRGQQATLRCSPISGHTSVYWYQQALGLGLQFLLWYDEGEERNRGNFPPRFSGRQFPNYSSELNVNALELEDSALYLCASSLGAQSYGYTFGSGTRLTVV.

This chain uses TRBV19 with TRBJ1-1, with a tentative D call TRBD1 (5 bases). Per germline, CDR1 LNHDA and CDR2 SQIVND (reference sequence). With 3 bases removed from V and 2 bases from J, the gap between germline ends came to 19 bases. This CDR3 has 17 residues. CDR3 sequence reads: CASSIAFVGQINTEAFF. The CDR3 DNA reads TGTGCCAGTAGTATCGCCTTTGTCGGACAAATAAACACTGAAGCTTTCTTT.

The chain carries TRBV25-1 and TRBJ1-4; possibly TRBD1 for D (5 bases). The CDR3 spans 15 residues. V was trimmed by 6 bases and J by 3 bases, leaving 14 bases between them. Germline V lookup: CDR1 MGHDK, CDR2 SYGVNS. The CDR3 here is CASSSSGGPNEKLFF. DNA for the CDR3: TGTGCCAGCAGCTCTTCCGGGGGACCTAATGAAAAACTGTTTTTT. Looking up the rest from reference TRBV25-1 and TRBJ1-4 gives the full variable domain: EADIYQTPRYLVIGTGKKITLECSQTMGHDKMYWYQQDPGMELHLIHYSYGVNSTEKGDLSSESTVSRIRTEHFPLTLESARPSHTSQYLCASSSSGGPNEKLFFGSGTQLSVL.

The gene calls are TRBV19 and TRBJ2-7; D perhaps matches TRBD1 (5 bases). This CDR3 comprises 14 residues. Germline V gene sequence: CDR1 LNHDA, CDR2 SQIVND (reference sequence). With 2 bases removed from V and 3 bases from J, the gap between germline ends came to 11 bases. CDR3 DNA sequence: TGTGCCAGTAGTATATCAGGGTGGGACTACGAGCAGTACTTC. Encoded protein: CASSISGWDYEQYF.

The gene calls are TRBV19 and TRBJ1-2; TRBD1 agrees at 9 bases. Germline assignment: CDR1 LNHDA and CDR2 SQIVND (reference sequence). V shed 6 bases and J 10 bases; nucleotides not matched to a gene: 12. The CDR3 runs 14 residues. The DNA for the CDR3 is TGTGCCAGTAGACTCGGAGGGGACAGGGCAACCTACACCTTC. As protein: CASRLGGDRATYTF.

The CDR3 loop reads CATSDPQVVPEKLFF. The CDR3 coding sequence is TGTGCCACCAGTGACCCACAGGTCGTTCCTGAAAAACTGTTTTTT. V is TRBV24-1 and J is TRBJ1-4; perhaps TRBD1 as D (5 bases). The CDR3 contains 15 residues. V shed 4 bases and J shed 7 bases, with 15 bases lying between them. Per the germline V gene, CDR1 is KGHDR and CDR2 is SFDVKD.

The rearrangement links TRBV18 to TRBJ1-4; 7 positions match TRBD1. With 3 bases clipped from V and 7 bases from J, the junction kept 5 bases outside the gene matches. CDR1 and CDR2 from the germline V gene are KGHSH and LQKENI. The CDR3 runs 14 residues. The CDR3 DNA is TGTGCCAGCTCACCGACAGGGCGAGCTGAAAAACTGTTTTTT. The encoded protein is CASSPTGRAEKLFF.

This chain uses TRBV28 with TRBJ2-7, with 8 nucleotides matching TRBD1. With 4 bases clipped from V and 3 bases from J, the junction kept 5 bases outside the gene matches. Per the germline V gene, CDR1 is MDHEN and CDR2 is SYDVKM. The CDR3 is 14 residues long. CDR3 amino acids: CASSSSGTGYEQYF. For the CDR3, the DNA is TGTGCCAGCAGTTCTTCCGGGACAGGCTACGAGCAGTACTTC.

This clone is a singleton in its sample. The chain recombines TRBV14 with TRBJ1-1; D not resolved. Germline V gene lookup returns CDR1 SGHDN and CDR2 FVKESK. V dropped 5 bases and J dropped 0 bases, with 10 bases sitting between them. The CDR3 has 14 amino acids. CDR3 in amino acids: CASSSTGLNTEAFF. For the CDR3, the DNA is TGTGCCAGCAGCTCCACGGGGTTGAACACTGAAGCTTTCTTT.

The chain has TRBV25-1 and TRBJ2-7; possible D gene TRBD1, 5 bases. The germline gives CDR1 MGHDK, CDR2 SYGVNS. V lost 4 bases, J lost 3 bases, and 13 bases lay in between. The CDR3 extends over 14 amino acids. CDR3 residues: CASSVWGSYYEQYF. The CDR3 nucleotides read TGTGCCAGCAGTGTTTGGGGCAGCTACTACGAGCAGTACTTC.

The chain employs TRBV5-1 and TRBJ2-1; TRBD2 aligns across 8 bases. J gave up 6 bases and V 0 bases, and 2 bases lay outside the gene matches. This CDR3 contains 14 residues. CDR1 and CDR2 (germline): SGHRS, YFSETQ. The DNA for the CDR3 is TGCGCCAGCAGCTTGGCGGGGGGGGGCAATGAGCAGTTCTTC. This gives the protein CASSLAGGGNEQFF. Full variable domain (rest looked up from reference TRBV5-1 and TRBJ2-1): KAGVTQTPRYLIKTRGQQVTLSCSPISGHRSVSWYQQTPGQGLQFLFEYFSETQRNKGNFPGRFSGRQFSNSRSEMNVSTLELGDSALYLCASSLAGGGNEQFFGPGTRLTVL.

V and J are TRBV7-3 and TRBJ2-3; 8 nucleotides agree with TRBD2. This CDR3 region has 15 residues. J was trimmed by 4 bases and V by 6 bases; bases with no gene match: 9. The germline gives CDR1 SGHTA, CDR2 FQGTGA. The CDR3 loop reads CASSKSGTRADTQYF. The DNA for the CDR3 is TGTGCCAGCAGTAAATCCGGGACTAGGGCAGATACGCAGTATTTT. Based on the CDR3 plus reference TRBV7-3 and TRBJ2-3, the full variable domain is GAGVSQTPSNKVTEKGKYVELRCDPISGHTALYWYRQSLGQGPEFLIYFQGTGAADDSGLPNDRFFAVRPEGSVSTLKIQRTERGDSAVYLCASSKSGTRADTQYFGPGTRLTVL.

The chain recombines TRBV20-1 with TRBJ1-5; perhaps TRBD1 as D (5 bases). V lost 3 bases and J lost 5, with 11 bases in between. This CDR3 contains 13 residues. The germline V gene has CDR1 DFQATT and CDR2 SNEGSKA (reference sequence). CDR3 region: CSASAGVDQPQHF. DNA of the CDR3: TGCAGTGCTAGTGCGGGGGTGGATCAGCCCCAGCATTTT.

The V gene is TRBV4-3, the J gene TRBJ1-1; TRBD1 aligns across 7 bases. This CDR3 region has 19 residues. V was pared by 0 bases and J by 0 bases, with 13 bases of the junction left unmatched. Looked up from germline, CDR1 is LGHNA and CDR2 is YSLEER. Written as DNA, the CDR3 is TGCGCCAGCAGCCAAGATAACAGGGGTAGCGCTTCCATGAACACTGAAGCTTTCTTT. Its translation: CASSQDNRGSASMNTEAFF.

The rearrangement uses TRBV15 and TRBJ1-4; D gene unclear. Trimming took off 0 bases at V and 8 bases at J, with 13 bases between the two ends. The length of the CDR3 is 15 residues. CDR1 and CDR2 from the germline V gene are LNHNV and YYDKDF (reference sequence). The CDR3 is CATSRENSRGEKLFF. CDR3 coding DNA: TGTGCCACCAGCAGAGAAAACAGTCGAGGGGAAAAACTGTTTTTT.